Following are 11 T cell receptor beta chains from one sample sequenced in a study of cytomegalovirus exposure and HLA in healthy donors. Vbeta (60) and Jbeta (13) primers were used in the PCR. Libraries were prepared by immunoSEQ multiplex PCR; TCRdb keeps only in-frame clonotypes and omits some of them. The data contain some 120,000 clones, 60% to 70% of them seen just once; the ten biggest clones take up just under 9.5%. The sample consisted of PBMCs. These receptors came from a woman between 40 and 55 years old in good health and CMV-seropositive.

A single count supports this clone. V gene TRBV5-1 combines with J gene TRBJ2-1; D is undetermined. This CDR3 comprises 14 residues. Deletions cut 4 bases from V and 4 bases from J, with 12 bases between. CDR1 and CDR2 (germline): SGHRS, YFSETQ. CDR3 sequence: CASSPGSGYNEQFF. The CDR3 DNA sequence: TGCGCCAGCAGCCCCGGATCAGGATACAATGAGCAGTTCTTC.

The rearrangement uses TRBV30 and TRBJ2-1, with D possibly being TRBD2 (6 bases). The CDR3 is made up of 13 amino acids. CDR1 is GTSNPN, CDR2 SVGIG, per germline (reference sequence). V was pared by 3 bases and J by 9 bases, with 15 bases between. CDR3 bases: TGTGCCTGGAGGTCGTGGGGGGAAGGTGAGCAGTTCTTC. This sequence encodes CAWRSWGEGEQFF.

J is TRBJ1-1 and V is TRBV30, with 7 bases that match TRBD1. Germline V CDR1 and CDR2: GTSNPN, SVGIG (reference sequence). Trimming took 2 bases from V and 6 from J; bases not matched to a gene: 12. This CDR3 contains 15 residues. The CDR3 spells CAWSPPGQRFAEAFF. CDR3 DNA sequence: TGTGCCTGGAGTCCCCCGGGACAGCGGTTCGCTGAAGCTTTCTTT.

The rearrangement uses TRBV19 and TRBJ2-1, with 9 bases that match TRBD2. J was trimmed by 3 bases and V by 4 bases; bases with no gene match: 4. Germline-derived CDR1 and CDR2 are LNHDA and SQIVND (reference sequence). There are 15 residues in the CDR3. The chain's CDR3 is CASSRLSGGYNEQFF. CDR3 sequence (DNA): TGTGCCAGTAGTAGGCTTAGCGGGGGCTACAATGAGCAGTTCTTC.

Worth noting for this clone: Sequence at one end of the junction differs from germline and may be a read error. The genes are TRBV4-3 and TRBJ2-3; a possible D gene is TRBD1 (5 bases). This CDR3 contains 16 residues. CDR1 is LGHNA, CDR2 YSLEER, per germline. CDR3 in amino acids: CASSQEWTMSTDTQYF. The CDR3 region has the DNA TGCGCCAGCAGTCAAGAATGGACAATGAGCACAGATACGCAGTATTTT.

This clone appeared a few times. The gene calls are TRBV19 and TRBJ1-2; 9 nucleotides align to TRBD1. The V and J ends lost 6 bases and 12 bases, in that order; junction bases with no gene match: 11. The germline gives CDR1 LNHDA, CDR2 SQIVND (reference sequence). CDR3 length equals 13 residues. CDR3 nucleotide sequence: TGTGCCAGTAGCCCTGACCGGGACAGGGATAACACCTTC. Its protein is CASSPDRDRDNTF. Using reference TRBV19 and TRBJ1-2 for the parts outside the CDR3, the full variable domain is DGGITQSPKYLFRKEGQNVTLSCEQNLNHDAMYWYRQDPGQGLRLIYYSQIVNDFQKGDIAEGYSVSREKKESFPLTVTSAQKNPTAFYLCASSPDRDRDNTFGSGTRLTVV.

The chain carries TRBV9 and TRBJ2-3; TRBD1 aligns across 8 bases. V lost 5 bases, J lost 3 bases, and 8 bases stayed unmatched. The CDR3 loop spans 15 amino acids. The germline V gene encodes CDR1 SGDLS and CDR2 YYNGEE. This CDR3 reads CASRPGQGTTDTQYF. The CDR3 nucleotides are TGTGCCAGCAGGCCTGGACAGGGTACGACAGATACGCAGTATTTT.

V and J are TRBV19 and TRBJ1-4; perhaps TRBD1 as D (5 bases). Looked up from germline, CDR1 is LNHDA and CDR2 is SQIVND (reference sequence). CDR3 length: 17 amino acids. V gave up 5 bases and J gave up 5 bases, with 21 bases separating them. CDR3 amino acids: CASSPGAVQEGNEKLFF. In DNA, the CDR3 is TGTGCCAGTAGTCCCGGAGCCGTGCAGGAGGGGAATGAAAAACTGTTTTTT. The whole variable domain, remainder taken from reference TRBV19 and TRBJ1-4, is DGGITQSPKYLFRKEGQNVTLSCEQNLNHDAMYWYRQDPGQGLRLIYYSQIVNDFQKGDIAEGYSVSREKKESFPLTVTSAQKNPTAFYLCASSPGAVQEGNEKLFFGSGTQLSVL.

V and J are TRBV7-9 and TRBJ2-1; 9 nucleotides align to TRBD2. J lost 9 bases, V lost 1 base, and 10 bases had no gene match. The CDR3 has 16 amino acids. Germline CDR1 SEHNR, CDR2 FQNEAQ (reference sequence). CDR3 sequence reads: CASSLDAGGWSTEQFF. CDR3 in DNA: TGTGCCAGCAGCTTAGATGCGGGAGGGTGGTCTACTGAGCAGTTCTTC.

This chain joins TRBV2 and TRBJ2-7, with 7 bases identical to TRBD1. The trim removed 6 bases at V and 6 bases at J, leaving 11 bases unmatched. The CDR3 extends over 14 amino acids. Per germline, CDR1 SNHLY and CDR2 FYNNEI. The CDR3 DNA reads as TGTGCCAGCAGGACGGGACAGACTGCACGCGAGCAGTACTTC. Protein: CASRTGQTAREQYF. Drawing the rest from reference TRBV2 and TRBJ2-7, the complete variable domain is EPEVTQTPSHQVTQMGQEVILRCVPISNHLYFYWYRQILGQKVEFLVSFYNNEISEKSEIFDDQFSVERPDGSNFTLKIRSTKLEDSAMYFCASRTGQTAREQYFGPGTRLTVT.

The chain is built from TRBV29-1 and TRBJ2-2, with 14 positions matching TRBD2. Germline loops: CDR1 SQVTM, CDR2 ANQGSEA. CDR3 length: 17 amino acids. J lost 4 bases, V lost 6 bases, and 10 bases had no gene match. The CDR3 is CSVTLGLAGGTTGELFF. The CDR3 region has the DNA TGCAGCGTGACCCTCGGACTAGCGGGAGGCACCACCGGGGAGCTGTTTTTT.